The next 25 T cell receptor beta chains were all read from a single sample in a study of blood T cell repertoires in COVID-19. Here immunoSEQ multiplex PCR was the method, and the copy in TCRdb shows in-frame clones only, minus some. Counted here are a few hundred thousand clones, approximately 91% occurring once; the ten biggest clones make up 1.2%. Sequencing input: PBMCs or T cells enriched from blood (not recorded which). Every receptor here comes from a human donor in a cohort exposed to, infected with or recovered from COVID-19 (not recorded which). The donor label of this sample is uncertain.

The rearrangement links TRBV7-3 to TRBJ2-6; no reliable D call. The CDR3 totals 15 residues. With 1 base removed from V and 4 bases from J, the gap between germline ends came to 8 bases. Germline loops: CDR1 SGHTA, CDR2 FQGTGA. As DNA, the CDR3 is TGTGCCAGCAGCTTAAGTCCATCCGGGGCCAACGTCCTGACTTTC. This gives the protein CASSLSPSGANVLTF. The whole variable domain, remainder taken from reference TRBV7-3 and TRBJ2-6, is GAGVSQTPSNKVTEKGKYVELRCDPISGHTALYWYRQSLGQGPEFLIYFQGTGAADDSGLPNDRFFAVRPEGSVSTLKIQRTERGDSAVYLCASSLSPSGANVLTFGAGSRLTVL.

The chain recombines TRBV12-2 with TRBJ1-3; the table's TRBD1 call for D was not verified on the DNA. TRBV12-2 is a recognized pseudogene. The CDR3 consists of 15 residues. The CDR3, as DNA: TGTGCAAGTCGCTCTACAGGGGTATATAGAAACACCATATATTTT. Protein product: CASRSTGVYRNTIYF.

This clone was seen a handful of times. CDR3 loop: CASSAVANNYGYTF. CDR3 DNA: TGTGCCAGCAGTGCAGTAGCAAACAACTATGGCTACACCTTC. This sequence joins TRBV27 and TRBJ1-2; D ambiguous. CDR3 length: 14 amino acids. Germline V CDR1 and CDR2: MNHEY, SMNVEV (reference sequence). V was pared by 5 bases and J by 2 bases, with 12 bases between.

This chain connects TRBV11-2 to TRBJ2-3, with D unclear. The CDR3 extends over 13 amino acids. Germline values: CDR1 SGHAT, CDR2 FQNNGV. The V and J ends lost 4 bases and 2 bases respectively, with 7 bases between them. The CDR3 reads CASSSSLTDTQYF. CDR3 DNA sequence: TGTGCCAGCAGCTCGAGCCTCACAGATACGCAGTATTTT.

CDR3 in amino acids: CASSEGLAGGRQETQYF. The CDR3 coding sequence is TGCGCCAGCAGTGAGGGCCTAGCGGGGGGCAGACAAGAGACCCAGTACTTC. The V and J genes are TRBV10-1 and TRBJ2-5; TRBD2 agrees at 11 bases. The junction had 7 bases not matched to a gene; V was cut back by 2 bases and J by 2 bases. CDR1 WNHNN and CDR2 SYGVQD come from the germline V gene (reference sequence). The CDR3 loop spans 17 amino acids.

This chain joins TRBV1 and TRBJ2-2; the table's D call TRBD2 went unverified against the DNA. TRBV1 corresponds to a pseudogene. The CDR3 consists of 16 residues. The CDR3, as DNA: TGCACCAGCAGCCAAGATAGTCCGGGGGGAACCGGGGAGCTGTTTTTT. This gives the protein CTSSQDSPGGTGELFF.

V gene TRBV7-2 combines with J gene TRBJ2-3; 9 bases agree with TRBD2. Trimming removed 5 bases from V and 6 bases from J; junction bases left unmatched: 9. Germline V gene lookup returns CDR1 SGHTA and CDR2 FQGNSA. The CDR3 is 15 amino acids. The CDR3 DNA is TGTGCCAGCAGCGTCGGAGCGGGGGGTACGGATACGCAGTATTTT. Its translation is CASSVGAGGTDTQYF. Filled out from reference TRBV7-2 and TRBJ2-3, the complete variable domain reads GAGVSQSPSNKVTEKGKDVELRCDPISGHTALYWYRQSLGQGLEFLIYFQGNSAPDKSGLPSDRFSAERTGGSVSTLTIQRTQQEDSAVYLCASSVGAGGTDTQYFGPGTRLTVL.

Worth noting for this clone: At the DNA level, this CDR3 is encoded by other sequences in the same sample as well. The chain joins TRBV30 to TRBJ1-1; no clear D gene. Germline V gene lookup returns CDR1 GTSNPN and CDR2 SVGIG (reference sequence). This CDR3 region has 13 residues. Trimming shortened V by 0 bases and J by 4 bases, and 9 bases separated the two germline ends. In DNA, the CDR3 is TGTGCCTGGAGTGTTCAGAGCGGCACTGAAGCTTTCTTT. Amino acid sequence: CAWSVQSGTEAFF.

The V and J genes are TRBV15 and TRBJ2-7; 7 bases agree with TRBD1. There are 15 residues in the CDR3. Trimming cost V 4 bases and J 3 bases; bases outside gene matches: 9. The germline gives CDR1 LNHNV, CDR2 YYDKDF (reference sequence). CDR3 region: CATSNPQTGHYEQYF. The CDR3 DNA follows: TGTGCCACCAGCAATCCGCAGACAGGGCACTACGAGCAGTACTTC.

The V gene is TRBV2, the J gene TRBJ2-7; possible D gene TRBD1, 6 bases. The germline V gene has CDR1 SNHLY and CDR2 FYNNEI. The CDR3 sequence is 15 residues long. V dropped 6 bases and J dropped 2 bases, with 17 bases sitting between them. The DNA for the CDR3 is TGTGCCAGCAGCGCCGGGACACCAATCACCTACGAGCAGTACTTC. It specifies CASSAGTPITYEQYF.

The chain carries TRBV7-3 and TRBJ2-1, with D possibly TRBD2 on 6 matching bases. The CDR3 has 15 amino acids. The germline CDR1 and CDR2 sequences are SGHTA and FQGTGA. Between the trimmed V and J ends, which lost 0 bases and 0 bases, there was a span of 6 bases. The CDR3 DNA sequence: TGTGCCAGCAGCTTAACCGGGAGCTCCTACAATGAGCAGTTCTTC. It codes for CASSLTGSSYNEQFF.

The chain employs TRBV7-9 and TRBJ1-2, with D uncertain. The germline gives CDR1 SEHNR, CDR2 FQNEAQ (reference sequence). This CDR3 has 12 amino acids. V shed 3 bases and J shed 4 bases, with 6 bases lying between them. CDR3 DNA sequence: TGTGCCAGCAGCTTCGGGAGCTATGGCTACACCTTC. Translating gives CASSFGSYGYTF.

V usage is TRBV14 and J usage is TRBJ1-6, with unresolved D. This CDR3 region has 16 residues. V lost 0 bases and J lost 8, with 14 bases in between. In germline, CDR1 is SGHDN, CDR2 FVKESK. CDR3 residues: CASSQDLLLGDSPLHF. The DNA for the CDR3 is TGTGCCAGCAGCCAAGATCTTCTGCTCGGAGATTCACCCCTCCACTTT.

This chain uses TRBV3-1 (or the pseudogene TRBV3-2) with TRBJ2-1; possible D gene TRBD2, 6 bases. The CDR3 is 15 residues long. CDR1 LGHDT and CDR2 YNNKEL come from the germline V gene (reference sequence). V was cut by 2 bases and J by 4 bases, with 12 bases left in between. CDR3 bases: TGTGCCAGCAGCCAACGCGGGGAAGGTTACAATGAGCAGTTCTTC. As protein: CASSQRGEGYNEQFF.

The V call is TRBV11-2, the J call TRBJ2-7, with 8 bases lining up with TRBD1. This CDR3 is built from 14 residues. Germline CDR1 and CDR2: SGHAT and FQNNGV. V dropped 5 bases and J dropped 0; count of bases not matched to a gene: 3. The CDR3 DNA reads TGTGCCAGCAGCATTACAGGGGGCTCCTACGAGCAGTACTTC. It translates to CASSITGGSYEQYF. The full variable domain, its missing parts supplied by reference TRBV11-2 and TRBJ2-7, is EAGVAQSPRYKIIEKRQSVAFWCNPISGHATLYWYQQILGQGPKLLIQFQNNGVVDDSQLPKDRFSAERLKGVDSTLKIQPAKLEDSAVYLCASSITGGSYEQYFGPGTRLTVT.

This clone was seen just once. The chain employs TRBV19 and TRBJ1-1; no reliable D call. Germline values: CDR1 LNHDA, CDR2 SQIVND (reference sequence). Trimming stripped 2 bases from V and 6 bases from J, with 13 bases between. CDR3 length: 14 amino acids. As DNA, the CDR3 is TGTGCCAGTAGTATAAAAGCTCAGGCCCCTGAAGCTTTCTTT. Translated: CASSIKAQAPEAFF.

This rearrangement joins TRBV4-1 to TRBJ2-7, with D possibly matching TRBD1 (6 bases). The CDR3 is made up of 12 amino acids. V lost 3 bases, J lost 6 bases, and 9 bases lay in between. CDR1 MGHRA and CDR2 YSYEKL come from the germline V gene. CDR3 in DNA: TGCGCCAGCAGCCACGGACAGAGCGAGCAGTACTTC. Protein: CASSHGQSEQYF.

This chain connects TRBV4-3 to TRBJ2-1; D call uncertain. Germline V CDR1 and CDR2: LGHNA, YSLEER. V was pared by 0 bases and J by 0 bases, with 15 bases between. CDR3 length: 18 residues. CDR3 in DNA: TGCGCCAGCAGCCAAGACCCCCAGGTCATGAGCTCCTACAATGAGCAGTTCTTC. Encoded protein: CASSQDPQVMSSYNEQFF.

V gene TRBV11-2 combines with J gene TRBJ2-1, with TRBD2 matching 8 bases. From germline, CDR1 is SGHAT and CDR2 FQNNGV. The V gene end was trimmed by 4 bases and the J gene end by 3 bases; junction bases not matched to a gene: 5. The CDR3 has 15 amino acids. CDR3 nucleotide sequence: TGTGCCAGCAGCTCCTCCGGGACTAGCTACAATGAGCAGTTCTTC. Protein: CASSSSGTSYNEQFF.

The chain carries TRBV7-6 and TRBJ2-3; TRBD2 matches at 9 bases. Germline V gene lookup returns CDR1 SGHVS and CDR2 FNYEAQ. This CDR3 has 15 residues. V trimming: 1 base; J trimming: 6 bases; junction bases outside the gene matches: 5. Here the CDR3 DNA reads TGTGCCAGCAGCTTAGGTCTAGCGGGGTTGGATACGCAGTATTTT. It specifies CASSLGLAGLDTQYF. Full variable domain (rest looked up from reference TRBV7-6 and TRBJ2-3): GAGVSQSPRYKVTKRGQDVALRCDPISGHVSLYWYRQALGQGPEFLTYFNYEAQQDKSGLPNDRFSAERPEGSISTLTIQRTEQRDSAMYRCASSLGLAGLDTQYFGPGTRLTVL.

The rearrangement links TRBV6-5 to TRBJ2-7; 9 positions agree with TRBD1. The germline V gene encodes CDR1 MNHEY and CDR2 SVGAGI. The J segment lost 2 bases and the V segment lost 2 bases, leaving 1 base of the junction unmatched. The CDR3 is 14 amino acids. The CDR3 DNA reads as TGTGCCAGCAGTTACGGACAGGGGCCCTACGAGCAGTACTTC. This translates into CASSYGQGPYEQYF.

The CDR3 protein is CASSPQTENTEAFF. The CDR3 bases are TGTGCCAGCAGCCCTCAGACAGAGAACACTGAAGCTTTCTTT. V gene TRBV7-6 combines with J gene TRBJ1-1; perhaps TRBD1 as D (5 bases). Germline V gene lookup returns CDR1 SGHVS and CDR2 FNYEAQ. Trimming cost V 5 bases and J 1 base, with 11 bases left between them. This CDR3 has 14 residues.

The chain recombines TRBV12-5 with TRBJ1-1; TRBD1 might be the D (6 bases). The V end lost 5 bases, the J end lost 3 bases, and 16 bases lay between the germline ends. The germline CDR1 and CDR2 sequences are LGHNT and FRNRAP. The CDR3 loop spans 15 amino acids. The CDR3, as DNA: TGTGCTAGTGGTCTACTAACGTCAGGGGACACTGAAGCTTTCTTT. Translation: CASGLLTSGDTEAFF.

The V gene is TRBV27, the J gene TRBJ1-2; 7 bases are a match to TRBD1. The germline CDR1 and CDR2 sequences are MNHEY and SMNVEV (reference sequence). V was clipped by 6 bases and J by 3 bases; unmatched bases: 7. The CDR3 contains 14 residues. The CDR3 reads CASRLQGNYYGYTF. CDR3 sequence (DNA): TGTGCCAGCAGACTACAGGGGAACTACTATGGCTACACCTTC.

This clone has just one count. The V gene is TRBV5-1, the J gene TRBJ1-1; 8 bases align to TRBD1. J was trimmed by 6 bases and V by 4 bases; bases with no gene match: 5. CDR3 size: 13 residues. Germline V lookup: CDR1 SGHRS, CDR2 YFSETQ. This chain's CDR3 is CASSPTGDPEAFF. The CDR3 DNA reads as TGCGCCAGCAGCCCGACAGGGGACCCTGAAGCTTTCTTT.